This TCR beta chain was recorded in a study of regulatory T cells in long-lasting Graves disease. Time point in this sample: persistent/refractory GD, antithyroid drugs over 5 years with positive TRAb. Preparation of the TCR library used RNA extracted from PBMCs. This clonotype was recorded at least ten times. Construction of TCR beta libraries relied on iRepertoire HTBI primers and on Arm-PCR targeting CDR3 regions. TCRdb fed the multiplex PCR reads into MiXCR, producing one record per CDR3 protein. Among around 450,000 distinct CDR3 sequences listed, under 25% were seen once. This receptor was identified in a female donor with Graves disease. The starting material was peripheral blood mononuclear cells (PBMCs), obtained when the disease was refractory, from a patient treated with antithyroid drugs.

CDR3 bases: TGCAGTGCTAGACCGGGCCCAACTAATGAAAAACTGTTTTTT. Residues: CSARPGPTNEKLFF. This sequence joins TRBV20-1 and TRBJ1-4; D gene uncertain. The CDR3 spans 14 residues. CDR1 and CDR2 (germline): DFQATT, SNEGSKA (reference sequence). Trimming took off 2 bases at V and 0 bases at J, with 7 bases between the two ends.